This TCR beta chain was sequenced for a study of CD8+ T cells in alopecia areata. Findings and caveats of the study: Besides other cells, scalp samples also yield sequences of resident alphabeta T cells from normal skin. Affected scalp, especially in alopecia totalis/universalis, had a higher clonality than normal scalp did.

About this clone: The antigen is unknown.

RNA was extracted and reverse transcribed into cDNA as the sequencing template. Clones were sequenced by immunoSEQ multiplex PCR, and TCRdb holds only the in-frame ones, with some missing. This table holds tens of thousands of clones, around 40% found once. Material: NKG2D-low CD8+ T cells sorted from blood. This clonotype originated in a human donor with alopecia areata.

CDR3 in DNA: TGTGCCAGCAGTTTATCGGCAGGGGGTTTAGCCAAAAACATTCAGTACTTC. This codes for CASSLSAGGLAKNIQYF. The chain couples TRBV27 to TRBJ2-4, with 7 bases identical to TRBD1. J lost 0 bases, V lost 0 bases, and 5 bases had no gene match. The CDR3 spans 17 residues. Germline V CDR1 and CDR2: MNHEY, SMNVEV (reference sequence).